Listed below are T cell receptor beta chains from one sample, sequenced in a study of blood T cell repertoires in COVID-19. Sequencing was performed with immunoSEQ multiplex PCR; in TCRdb, only in-frame clones are kept and a portion is missing. Counted here are 180,000 or so clones, approximately 87% occurring once; the ten biggest clones make up 2% to 3%. Sample: peripheral blood. Receptors originate from a man aged 35 to 55 with active or convalescent COVID-19. CDR3s include the opening cysteine and the closing phenylalanine or tryptophan. The D gene is left open where the match is weak. Some rows have no size entry. The others give once, few or many, or a class for an expanded clone.

j_call d_call clone_size v_call cdr3_nt cdr3_aa
TRBJ2-1 TRBD2 - TRBV9 TGTGCCAGCAGCGTTTCTAGCGGGGGGTACAATGAGCAGTTCTTC CASSVSSGGYNEQFF
TRBJ1-6 TRBD1 few TRBV5-1 TGCGCCAGCAGCTTTTCCGGGACAGGGAATCCCCTCCACTTT CASSFSGTGNPLHF
TRBJ1-2 - - TRBV10-2 TGCGCCAGCAGTGAGTCTTCTGCGGCCTATGGCTACACCTTC CASSESSAAYGYTF
TRBJ2-7 - - TRBV10-3 TGTGCCATCAGTGAGTCAGGGGGTGACTACGAGCAGTACTTC CAISESGGDYEQYF
TRBJ1-5 TRBD1 - TRBV2 TGTGCCAGCACCATGGACAGGGTCAATCAGCCCCAGCATTTT CASTMDRVNQPQHF
TRBJ2-3 - - TRBV30 TGTGCCTGGGCCCCTATGGGCACAGATACGCAGTATTTT CAWAPMGTDTQYF
TRBJ1-2 - - TRBV7-9 TGTGCCAGCAGACCCGCGGGGGCGAACTATGGCTACACCTTC CASRPAGANYGYTF
TRBJ1-2 TRBD1 - TRBV7-8 TGTGCCAGCAGCTCTAGCGGGACAGGAAACTACTATGGCTACACCTTC CASSSSGTGNYYGYTF
TRBJ2-3 TRBD2 - TRBV29-1 TGCAGCGTCGCCCAGACTAGCGGGACAGATACGCAGTATTTT CSVAQTSGTDTQYF
TRBJ1-3 - once TRBV30 TGTGCCTGGGACAAACAAACTGGAAACACCATATATTTT CAWDKQTGNTIYF
TRBJ2-2 - - TRBV12-5 TGTGCTAGTGGCCGCGGGGGCGAGGGGGACACCGGGGAGCTGTTTTTT CASGRGGEGDTGELFF
TRBJ1-5 TRBD1 - TRBV6-6 TGTGCCAGCACTCAAGGGACAGGGGTGGATCAGCCCCAGCATTTT CASTQGTGVDQPQHF
TRBJ2-3 - - TRBV5-1 TGCGCCAGCAGCCCCTTGGCGGGGAAGTCAGATACGCAGTATTTT CASSPLAGKSDTQYF
TRBJ1-4 TRBD1 - TRBV23-1 TGCGCCAGCGGGGACAGGGTATTCCTCACAACTAATGAAAAACTGTTTTTT CASGDRVFLTTNEKLFF
TRBJ1-3 - - TRBV5-3 TGTGCCAGAAGCGAACTCGGACAGAGAAACACCATATATTTT CARSELGQRNTIYF
TRBJ1-3 - - TRBV28 TGTGCCAGCAGTAAATCAGGGGTAAACACCATATATTTT CASSKSGVNTIYF
TRBJ2-5 - - TRBV3-1/TRBV3-2 TGTGCCAGCAGCTTCAGGGGATCGGAGACCCAGTACTTC CASSFRGSETQYF
TRBJ2-3 TRBD1 - TRBV4-1 TGCGCCAGCAGCCAGCCCCGACAGGGACGCACAGATACGCAGTATTTT CASSQPRQGRTDTQYF
TRBJ1-1 - once TRBV7-2 TGTGCCAGCAGCTTAGGGCTTGGTCCTGAAGCTTTCTTT CASSLGLGPEAFF
TRBJ1-5 TRBD1 - TRBV6-6 TGTGCCAGCAGTTACTTCCAGGGGGGTAATCAGCCCCAGCATTTT CASSYFQGGNQPQHF
TRBJ2-5 TRBD2 - TRBV7-6 TGTGCCAGCAGCTTAGGCAGCGGGGGCTTCCAAGAGACCCAGTACTTC CASSLGSGGFQETQYF
TRBJ2-4 TRBD1 - TRBV28 TGTGCCAGCAGCTCGGACAGGAAAAACATTCAGTACTTC CASSSDRKNIQYF
TRBJ1-1 - - TRBV5-4 TGTGCCAGCAGCTTGGGGCGGATTAACACTGAAGCTTTCTTT CASSLGRINTEAFF
TRBJ2-7 - - TRBV6-1 TGTGCCAGCAGTGAACCGGGAAACGAGCAGTACTTC CASSEPGNEQYF
TRBJ1-2 - - TRBV20-1 TGCAGTGGTCATGCAGGTCTTGGCTACACCTTC CSGHAGLGYTF
TRBJ1-2 - - TRBV6-5 TGTGCCAGCAGTTACCAGGGTACCTATGGCTACACCTTC CASSYQGTYGYTF
TRBJ2-1 - - TRBV7-3 TGTGCCAGCAGCTTAGGAGGTGAGCAGTTCTTC CASSLGGEQFF
TRBJ2-7 - - TRBV4-3 TGCGCCAGCAGCCAAGTATTTGGACAAAGCTCCTACGAGCAGTACTTC CASSQVFGQSSYEQYF
TRBJ1-1 - - TRBV29-1 TGCAGCGTTGGGGGGCCTGAAGGAGCTTTCTTT CSVGGPEGAFF
TRBJ2-1 TRBD1 - TRBV5-4 TGTGCCAGCAGCGACAGGACAGGGGCCCATGAGCAGTTCTTC CASSDRTGAHEQFF
TRBJ1-6 - - TRBV23-1 TGCGCCAGCACGGTGGTCCACTTT CASTVVHF
TRBJ1-2 - - TRBV30 TGTGCCTGGGGCCCCGCGGGGATTGGCTACACCTTC CAWGPAGIGYTF
TRBJ2-1 - - TRBV11-3 TGTGCCAGCAGCTTAGGAGGGGGTGAGCAGTTCTTC CASSLGGGEQFF
TRBJ1-2 TRBD1 - TRBV3-1/TRBV3-2 TGTGCCAGCAGCCCGAGGACAGGGAGAGGCTACACCTTC CASSPRTGRGYTF
TRBJ1-6 - - TRBV27 TGTGCCAGCAGGAGACACGGAGGCAATTCACCCCTCCACTTT CASRRHGGNSPLHF
TRBJ2-2 - - TRBV5-1 TGCGCCAGCAGCTTGAAGGGGGCGAACACCGGGGAGCTGTTTTTT CASSLKGANTGELFF
TRBJ2-1 - - TRBV6-5 TGTGCCAGCACCGAAGTACGGGGCTCCTACAATGAGCAGTTCTTC CASTEVRGSYNEQFF
TRBJ1-5 - - TRBV2 TGTGCCAGCAGTGAAGTCCGGAATCAGCCCCAGCATTTT CASSEVRNQPQHF
TRBJ1-5 TRBD1 once TRBV5-8 TGTGCCAGCAGCTTCAGGGGGTCAGGGCAGCCCCAGCATTTT CASSFRGSGQPQHF
TRBJ1-6 TRBD1 - TRBV11-2 TGTGCCAGCAGCTCCGGACAGGGGCTCCACTTT CASSSGQGLHF
TRBJ2-5 - - TRBV5-6 TGTGCCAGCAGCCCCGGCCGGAGGGAGACCCAGTACTTC CASSPGRRETQYF
TRBJ2-1 - once TRBV3-1/TRBV3-2 TGTGCCAGCAGCCTTCACGCGTACAATGAGCAGTTCTTC CASSLHAYNEQFF
TRBJ1-1 TRBD1 - TRBV19 TGTGCCAGTAGCGTACTACAGGGGGGCACTGAAGCTTTCTTT CASSVLQGGTEAFF
TRBJ1-1 - - TRBV10-2 TGCGCCAGCAGTGAGGCGTCGCGGACTGAAGCTTTCTTT CASSEASRTEAFF
TRBJ2-7 - - TRBV27 TGTGCCAGCAGTTTCCTTGCCCAGACAGGCTCCTACGAGCAGTACTTC CASSFLAQTGSYEQYF
TRBJ2-1 - - TRBV6-2/TRBV6-3 TGTGCCAGCAGCCGGGTGGCAGGGATGATCAATGAGCAGTTCTTC CASSRVAGMINEQFF
TRBJ1-1 TRBD1 - TRBV18 TGTGCCAGCTCGCGCACAGGGGGCACTGAAGCTTTCTTT CASSRTGGTEAFF
TRBJ1-1 - - TRBV5-1 TGCGCCAGCAGCCCCAGGGTAGGGAACACTGAAGCTTTCTTT CASSPRVGNTEAFF